The text below deals with one T cell receptor beta chain. Its cognate antigen is unknown. There are 16 residues in the CDR3. Germline V gene lookup returns CDR1 SGDLS and CDR2 YYNGEE. V was clipped by 4 bases and J by 5 bases, with 18 bases between them. The sample originates from a study of CD8 T cells in Susac syndrome. The study's findings and limits: Acknowledgment was made by the study that its TCR sequencing and HLA analysis involved a relatively small number of individuals.

The authors sequenced TCR beta from blood CD8+ and CD4+ T cells. Random hexamers were used to reverse transcribe an amount of about 0.45 to 1 ug RNA. TCR beta CDR3 was amplified by immunoSEQ covering 54 Vbeta and 13 Jbeta. TCRdb reprocessed the immunoSEQ multiplex PCR reads via MiXCR and lists one record per CDR3 protein. The sample carries fewer than 200,000 distinct CDR3 sequences, 90% to 95% recorded once. The chain combines TRBV9 with TRBJ1-4; TRBD1 might be the D (5 bases). Sequencing used CD4+ T cells from PBMCs. The clonotype originates from a human donor with Susac syndrome. Written as DNA, the CDR3 is TGTGCCAGCAGCCCCACCGCCGGGGCTCTAAATGAAAAACTGTTTTTT. Encoded protein: CASSPTAGALNEKLFF.